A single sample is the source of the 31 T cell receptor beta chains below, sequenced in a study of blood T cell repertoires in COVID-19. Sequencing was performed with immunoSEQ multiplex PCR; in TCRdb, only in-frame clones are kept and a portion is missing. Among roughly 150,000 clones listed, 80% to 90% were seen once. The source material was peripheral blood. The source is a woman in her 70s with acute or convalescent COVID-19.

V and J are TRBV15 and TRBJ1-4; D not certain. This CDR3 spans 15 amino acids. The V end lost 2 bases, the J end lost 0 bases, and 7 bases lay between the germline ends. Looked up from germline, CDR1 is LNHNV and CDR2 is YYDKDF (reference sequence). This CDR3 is CATSRKRATNEKLFF. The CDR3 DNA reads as TGTGCCACCAGCAGAAAACGGGCAACTAATGAAAAACTGTTTTTT.

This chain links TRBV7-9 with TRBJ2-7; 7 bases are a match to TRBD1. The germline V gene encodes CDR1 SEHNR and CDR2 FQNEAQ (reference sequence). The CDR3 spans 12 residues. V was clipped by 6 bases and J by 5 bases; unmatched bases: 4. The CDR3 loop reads CASRRGQNEQYF. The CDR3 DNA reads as TGTGCCAGCAGACGGGGACAGAACGAGCAGTACTTC.

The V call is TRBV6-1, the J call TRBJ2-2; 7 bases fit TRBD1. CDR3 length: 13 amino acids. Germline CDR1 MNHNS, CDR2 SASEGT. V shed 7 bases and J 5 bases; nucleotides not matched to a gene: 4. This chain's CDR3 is CASNNRGTGELFF. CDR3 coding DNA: TGTGCCAGCAACAACAGGGGTACCGGGGAGCTGTTTTTT.

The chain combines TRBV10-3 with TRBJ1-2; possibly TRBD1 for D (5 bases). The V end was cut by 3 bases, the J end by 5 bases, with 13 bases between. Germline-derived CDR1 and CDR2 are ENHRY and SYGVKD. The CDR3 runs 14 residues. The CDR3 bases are TGTGCCATCAGTGACCTCGGGACTCAATATGGCTACACCTTC. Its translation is CAISDLGTQYGYTF.

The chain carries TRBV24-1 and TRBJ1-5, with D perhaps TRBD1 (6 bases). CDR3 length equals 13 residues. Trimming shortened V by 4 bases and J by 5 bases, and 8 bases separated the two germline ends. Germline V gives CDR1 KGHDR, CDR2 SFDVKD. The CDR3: CATSDRGDQPQHF. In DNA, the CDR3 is TGTGCCACCAGTGACAGGGGTGATCAGCCCCAGCATTTT.

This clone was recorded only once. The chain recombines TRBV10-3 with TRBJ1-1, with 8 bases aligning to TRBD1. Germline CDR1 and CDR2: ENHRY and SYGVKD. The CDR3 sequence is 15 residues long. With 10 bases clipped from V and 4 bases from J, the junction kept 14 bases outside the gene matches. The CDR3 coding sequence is TGTGCCAGCAGGACAGGGTCCCTGGGATCCACTGAAGCTTTCTTT. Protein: CASRTGSLGSTEAFF.

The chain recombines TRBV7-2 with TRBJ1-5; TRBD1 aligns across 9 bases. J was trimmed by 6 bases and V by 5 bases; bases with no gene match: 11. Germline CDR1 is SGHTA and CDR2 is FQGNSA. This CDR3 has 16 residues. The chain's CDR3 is CASSVSLQGASQPQHF. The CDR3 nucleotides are TGTGCCAGCAGCGTCTCACTACAGGGGGCGAGTCAGCCCCAGCATTTT.

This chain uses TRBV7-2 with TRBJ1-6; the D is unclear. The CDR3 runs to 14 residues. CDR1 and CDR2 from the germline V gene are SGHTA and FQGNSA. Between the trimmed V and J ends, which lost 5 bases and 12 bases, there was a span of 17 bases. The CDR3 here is CASSATRSVEPLHF. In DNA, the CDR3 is TGTGCCAGCAGCGCGACGCGGTCTGTGGAACCCCTCCACTTT.

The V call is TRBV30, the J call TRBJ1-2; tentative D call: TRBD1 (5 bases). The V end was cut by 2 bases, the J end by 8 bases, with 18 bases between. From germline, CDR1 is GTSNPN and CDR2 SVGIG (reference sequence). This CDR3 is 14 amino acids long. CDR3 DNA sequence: TGTGCCTGGAGTCTTGATTCAGGGTGGCAGGGCTACACCTTC. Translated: CAWSLDSGWQGYTF.

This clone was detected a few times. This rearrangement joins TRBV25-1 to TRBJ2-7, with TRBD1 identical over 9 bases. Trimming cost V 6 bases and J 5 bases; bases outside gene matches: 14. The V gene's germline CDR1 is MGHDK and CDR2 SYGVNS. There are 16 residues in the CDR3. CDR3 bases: TGTGCCAGCAGCCCGGGACAGGGCCGTCGTCTTCACGAGCAGTACTTC. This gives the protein CASSPGQGRRLHEQYF.

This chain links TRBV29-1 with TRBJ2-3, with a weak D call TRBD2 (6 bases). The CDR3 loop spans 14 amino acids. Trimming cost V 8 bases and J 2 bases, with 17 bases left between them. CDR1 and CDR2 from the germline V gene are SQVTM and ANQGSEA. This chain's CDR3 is CSTQRASDTDTQYF. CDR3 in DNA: TGCAGCACCCAAAGGGCTAGCGACACAGATACGCAGTATTTT.

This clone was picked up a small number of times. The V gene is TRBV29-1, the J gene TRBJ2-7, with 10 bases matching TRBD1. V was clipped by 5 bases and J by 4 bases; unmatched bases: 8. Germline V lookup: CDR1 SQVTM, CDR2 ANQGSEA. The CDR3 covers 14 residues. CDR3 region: CSVRAGTGVYEQYF. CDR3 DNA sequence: TGCAGCGTTCGGGCCGGGACAGGGGTATACGAGCAGTACTTC.

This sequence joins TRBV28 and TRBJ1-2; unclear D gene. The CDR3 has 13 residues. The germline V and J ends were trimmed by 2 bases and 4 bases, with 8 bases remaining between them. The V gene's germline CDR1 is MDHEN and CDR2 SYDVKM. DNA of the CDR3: TGTGCCAGCAGTTTACAGACTTCCTATGGCTACACCTTC. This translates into CASSLQTSYGYTF.

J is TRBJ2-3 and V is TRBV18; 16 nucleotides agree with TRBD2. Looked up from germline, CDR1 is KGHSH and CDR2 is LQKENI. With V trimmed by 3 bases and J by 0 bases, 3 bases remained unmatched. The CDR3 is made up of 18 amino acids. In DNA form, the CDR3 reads TGTGCCAGCTCACCCCCGGGACTAGCGGGAGGGAGCACAGATACGCAGTATTTT. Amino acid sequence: CASSPPGLAGGSTDTQYF.

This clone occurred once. Here the CDR3 DNA reads TGTGCCAGCAGCCAATTTGGGTCGGGAGGCCCTGGGGCCAACGTCCTGACTTTC. This codes for CASSQFGSGGPGANVLTF. The chain employs TRBV3-1 (or the pseudogene TRBV3-2) and TRBJ2-6; TRBD2 agrees at 7 bases. Trimming at V came to 2 bases and at J to 2 bases, leaving 9 bases not matched to a gene. The V gene's germline CDR1 is LGHDT and CDR2 YNNKEL (reference sequence). This CDR3 is 18 amino acids long.

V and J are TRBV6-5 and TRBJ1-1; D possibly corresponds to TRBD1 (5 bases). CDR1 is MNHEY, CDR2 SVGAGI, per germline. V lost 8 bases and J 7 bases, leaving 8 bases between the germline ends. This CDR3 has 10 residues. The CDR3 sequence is CASGGGEAFF. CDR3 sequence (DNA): TGTGCCAGCGGCGGGGGTGAAGCTTTCTTT.

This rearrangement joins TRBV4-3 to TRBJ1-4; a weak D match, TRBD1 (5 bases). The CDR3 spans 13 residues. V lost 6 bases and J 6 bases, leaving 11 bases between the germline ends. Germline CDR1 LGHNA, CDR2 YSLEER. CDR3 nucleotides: TGCGCCAGCAGGTCTACAGGAGATGAAAAACTGTTTTTT. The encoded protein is CASRSTGDEKLFF.

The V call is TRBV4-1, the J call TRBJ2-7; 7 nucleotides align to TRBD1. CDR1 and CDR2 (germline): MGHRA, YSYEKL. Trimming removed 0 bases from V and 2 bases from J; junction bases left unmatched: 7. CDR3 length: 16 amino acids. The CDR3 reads CASSQEVDRHPYEQYF. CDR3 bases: TGCGCCAGCAGCCAAGAGGTGGACAGGCACCCCTACGAGCAGTACTTC.

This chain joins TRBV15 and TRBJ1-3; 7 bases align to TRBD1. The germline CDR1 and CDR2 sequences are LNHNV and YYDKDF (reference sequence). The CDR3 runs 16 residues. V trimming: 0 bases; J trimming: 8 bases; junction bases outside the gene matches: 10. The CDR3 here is CATSRERSGGSDTIYF. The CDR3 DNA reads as TGTGCCACCAGCAGAGAAAGGTCAGGGGGGAGTGACACCATATATTTT.

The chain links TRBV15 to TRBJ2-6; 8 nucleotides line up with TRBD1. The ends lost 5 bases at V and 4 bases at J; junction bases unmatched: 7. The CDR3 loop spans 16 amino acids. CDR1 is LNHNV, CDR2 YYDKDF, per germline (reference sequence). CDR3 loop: CATSPGTGRGANVLTF. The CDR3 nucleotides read TGTGCCACCAGCCCCGGGACAGGCCGCGGGGCCAACGTCCTGACTTTC.

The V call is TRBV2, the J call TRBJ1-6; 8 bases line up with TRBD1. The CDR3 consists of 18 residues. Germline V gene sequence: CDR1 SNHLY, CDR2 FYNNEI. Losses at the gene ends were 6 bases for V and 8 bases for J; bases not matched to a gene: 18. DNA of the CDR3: TGTGCCAGCAGGTTGGGACAGGACGCTACCTTTAGTCATTCACCCCTCCACTTT. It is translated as CASRLGQDATFSHSPLHF.

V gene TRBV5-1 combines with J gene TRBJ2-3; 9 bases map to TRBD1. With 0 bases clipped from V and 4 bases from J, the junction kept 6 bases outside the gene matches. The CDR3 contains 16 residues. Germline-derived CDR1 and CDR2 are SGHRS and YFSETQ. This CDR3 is CASSLGGQGGADTQYF. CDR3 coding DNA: TGCGCCAGCAGCTTGGGGGGACAGGGAGGCGCAGATACGCAGTATTTT.

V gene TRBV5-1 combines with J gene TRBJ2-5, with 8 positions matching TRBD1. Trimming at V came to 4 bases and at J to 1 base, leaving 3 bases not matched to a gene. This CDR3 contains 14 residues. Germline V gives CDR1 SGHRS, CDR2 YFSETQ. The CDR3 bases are TGCGCCAGCAGCCCAGGGGGCGTCCAAGAGACCCAGTACTTC. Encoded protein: CASSPGGVQETQYF.

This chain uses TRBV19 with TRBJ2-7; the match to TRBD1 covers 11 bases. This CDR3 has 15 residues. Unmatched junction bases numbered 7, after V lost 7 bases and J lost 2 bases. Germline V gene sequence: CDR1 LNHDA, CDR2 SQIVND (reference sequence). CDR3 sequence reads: CASIGGTGGTYEQYF. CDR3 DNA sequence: TGTGCCAGTATAGGGGGGACAGGGGGAACCTACGAGCAGTACTTC.

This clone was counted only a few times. CDR3 in DNA: TGTGCCAGCCTAAGGCGAGGGTCCTATAATTCACCCCTCCACTTT. This codes for CASLRRGSYNSPLHF. The rearrangement joins TRBV28 to TRBJ1-6; the D is unclear. Between the trimmed V and J ends, which lost 8 bases and 1 base, there was a span of 12 bases. Germline CDR1 and CDR2: MDHEN and SYDVKM. The CDR3 has 15 amino acids.

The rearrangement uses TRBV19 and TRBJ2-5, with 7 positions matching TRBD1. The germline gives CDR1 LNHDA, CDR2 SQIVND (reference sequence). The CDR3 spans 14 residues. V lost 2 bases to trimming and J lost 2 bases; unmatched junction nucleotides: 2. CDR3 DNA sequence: TGTGCCAGTAGTATACAGGGGGTGCAAGAGACCCAGTACTTC. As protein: CASSIQGVQETQYF. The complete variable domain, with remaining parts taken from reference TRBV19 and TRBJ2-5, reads DGGITQSPKYLFRKEGQNVTLSCEQNLNHDAMYWYRQDPGQGLRLIYYSQIVNDFQKGDIAEGYSVSREKKESFPLTVTSAQKNPTAFYLCASSIQGVQETQYFGPGTRLLVL.

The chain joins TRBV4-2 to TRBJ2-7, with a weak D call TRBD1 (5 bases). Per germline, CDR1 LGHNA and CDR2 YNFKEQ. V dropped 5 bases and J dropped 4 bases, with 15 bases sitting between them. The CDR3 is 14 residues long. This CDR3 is CASSTRQSAYEQYF. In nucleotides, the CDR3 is TGTGCCAGCAGCACGCGACAGTCAGCGTACGAGCAGTACTTC.

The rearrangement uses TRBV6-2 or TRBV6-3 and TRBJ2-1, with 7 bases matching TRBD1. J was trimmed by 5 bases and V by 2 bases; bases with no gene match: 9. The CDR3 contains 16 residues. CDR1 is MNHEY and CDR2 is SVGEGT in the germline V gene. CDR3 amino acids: CASSYKGQRDHNEQFF. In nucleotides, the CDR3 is TGTGCCAGCAGTTACAAGGGACAGAGGGACCACAATGAGCAGTTCTTC.

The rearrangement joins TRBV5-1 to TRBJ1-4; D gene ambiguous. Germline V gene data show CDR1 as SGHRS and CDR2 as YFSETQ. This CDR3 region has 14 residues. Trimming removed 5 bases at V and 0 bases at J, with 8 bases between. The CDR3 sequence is CASSEGSTNEKLFF. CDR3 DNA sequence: TGCGCCAGCAGTGAGGGTTCAACTAATGAAAAACTGTTTTTT.

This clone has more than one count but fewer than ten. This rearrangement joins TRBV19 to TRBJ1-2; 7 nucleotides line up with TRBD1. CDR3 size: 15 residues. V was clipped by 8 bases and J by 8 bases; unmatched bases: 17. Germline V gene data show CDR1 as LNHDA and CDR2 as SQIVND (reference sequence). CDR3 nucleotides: TGTGCCAGTCGACAGGGCCATACAGGAGATAAGGGCTACACCTTC. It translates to CASRQGHTGDKGYTF. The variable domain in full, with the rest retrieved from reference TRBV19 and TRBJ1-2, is DGGITQSPKYLFRKEGQNVTLSCEQNLNHDAMYWYRQDPGQGLRLIYYSQIVNDFQKGDIAEGYSVSREKKESFPLTVTSAQKNPTAFYLCASRQGHTGDKGYTFGSGTRLTVV.

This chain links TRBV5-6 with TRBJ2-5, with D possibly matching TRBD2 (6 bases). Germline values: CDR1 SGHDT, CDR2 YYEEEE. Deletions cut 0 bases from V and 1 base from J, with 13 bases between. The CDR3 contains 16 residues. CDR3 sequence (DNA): TGTGCCAGCAGCTTGGGCGGGAAGTCCCGCCAAGAGACCCAGTACTTC. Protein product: CASSLGGKSRQETQYF.